This T cell receptor (beta chain) was recorded in a study of T cell responses to AZD1222 COVID-19 vaccine. The CDR3 has 14 residues. V was pared by 4 bases and J by 9 bases, with 4 bases of the junction left unmatched. CDR1 and CDR2 from the germline V gene are SGHRS and YFSETQ. The assay was immunoSEQ multiplex PCR, and TCRdb's table has in-frame clones only and misses some. This sample yields 150,000 to 200,000 clones, of which about 93% are seen a single time; about 0.6% belongs to the top ten. The chain employs TRBV5-1 and TRBJ2-1, with 13 bases matching TRBD2. The receptor's source is an adult in good health. The sequencing used peripheral blood, collected on day 0 of AZD1222 vaccination. The CDR3 nucleotides are TGCGCCAGCAGCGACCGGACTAGCGGGGGTGAGCAGTTCTTC. Translation gives CASSDRTSGGEQFF.